This T cell receptor (beta chain) was found in a study of T cell responses to AZD1222 COVID-19 vaccine. This CDR3 spans 17 amino acids. Germline V gives CDR1 LGHDT, CDR2 YNNKEL (reference sequence). V lost 0 bases and J lost 0, with 12 bases in between. Repertoires were generated with immunoSEQ multiplex PCR, while TCRdb's copy carries only in-frame clones and drops some. Here the sample spans about 80,000 clones, roughly 87% being singletons. The specimen comprised peripheral blood, sampled on day 0 of AZD1222 vaccination. This clonotype was obtained from an adult in good health. The chain recombines TRBV3-1 (or the pseudogene TRBV3-2) with TRBJ1-5; TRBD1 is a possible D gene (5 bases). CDR3 nucleotides: TGTGCCAGCAGCCAAGAATTTCCAGGGAATAGCAATCAGCCCCAGCATTTT. It yields the protein CASSQEFPGNSNQPQHF.